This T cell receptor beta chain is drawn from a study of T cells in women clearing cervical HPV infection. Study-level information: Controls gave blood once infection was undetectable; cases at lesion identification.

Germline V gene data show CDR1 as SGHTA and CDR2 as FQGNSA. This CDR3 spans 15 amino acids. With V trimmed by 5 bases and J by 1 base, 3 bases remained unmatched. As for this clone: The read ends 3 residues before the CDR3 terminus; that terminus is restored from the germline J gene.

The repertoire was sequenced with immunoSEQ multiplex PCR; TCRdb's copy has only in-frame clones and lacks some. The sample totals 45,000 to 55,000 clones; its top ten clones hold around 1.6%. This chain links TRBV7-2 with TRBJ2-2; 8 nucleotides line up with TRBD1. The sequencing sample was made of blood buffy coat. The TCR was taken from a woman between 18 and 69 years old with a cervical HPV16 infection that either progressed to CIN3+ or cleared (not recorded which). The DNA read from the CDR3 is TGTGCCAGCAGCCCCGACAGGGGGAACACCGGGGAG. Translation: CASSPDRGNTGE. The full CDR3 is CASSPDRGNTGELFF.